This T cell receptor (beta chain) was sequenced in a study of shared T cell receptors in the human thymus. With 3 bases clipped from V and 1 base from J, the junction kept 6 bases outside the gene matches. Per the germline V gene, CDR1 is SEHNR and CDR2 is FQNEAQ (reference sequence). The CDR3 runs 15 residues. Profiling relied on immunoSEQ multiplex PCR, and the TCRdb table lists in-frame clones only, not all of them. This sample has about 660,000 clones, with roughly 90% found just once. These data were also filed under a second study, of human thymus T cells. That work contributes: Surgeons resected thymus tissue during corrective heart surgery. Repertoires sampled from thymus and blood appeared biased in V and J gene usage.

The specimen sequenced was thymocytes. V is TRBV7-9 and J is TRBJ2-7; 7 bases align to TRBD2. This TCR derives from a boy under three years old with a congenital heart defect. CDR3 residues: CASSFQAGRSYEQYF. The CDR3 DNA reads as TGTGCCAGCAGCTTCCAAGCGGGAAGGTCCTACGAGCAGTACTTC.